The subject of this entry is one T cell receptor beta chain. The antigen remains undetermined. The conserved final phenylalanine or tryptophan is absent from the CDR3, which likely points to a read error. This sample is part of a study of naive and memory T cell subsets. The beta constant-region primer was an equimolar mix of two oligonucleotides covering TRBC1 and TRBC2. The ligated cDNA underwent four PCR rounds using SP2 and nested alpha and beta constant-region primers. Each CDR3 protein gets one entry after TCRdb re-called the UMI-ligation and nested PCR reads with MiXCR. The sample has approximately 90,000 distinct CDR3 sequences; approximately 10% are singletons. In germline, CDR1 is DFQATT, CDR2 SNEGSKA (reference sequence). Trimming stripped 5 bases from V and 5 bases from J, with 4 bases between. CDR3 length equals 10 residues. Findings of the study overall: Especially in CD8 cells, naive repertoires contained a few larger clonotypes, possibly CD45RA-re-expressing memory cells. Naive and memory repertoire findings lacked a ground truth for validation. Over 85% of naive TCR sequences appeared only once, unlike memory subsets.

After the first PCR, alpha and beta chain libraries were processed separately. CD4+ T cell IFNgamma after overnight CMV lysate exposure gave donor CMV status. V is TRBV20-1 and J is TRBJ2-1; no clear D gene. The clonotype was recovered from a human donor in good health. What was sequenced was naive CD4+ T cells from blood. CDR3 protein: CSAQDNEQFL. Here the CDR3 DNA reads TGCAGTGCTCAGGACAATGAGCAGTTCCTC.